This passage covers 24 T cell receptor beta chains from one sample sequenced in a study of blood T cells in healthy people across ages. A second PCR of 7 to 11 cycles used a sample-barcoded 5' primer and a J-beta primer mix. Each CDR3 protein is one row after TCRdb ran MiXCR on the 5' RACE reads. The data hold 1.5 million to 2 million distinct CDR3 sequences, with 25% to 30% observed a single time. Specimen: blood. Source of these receptors: a woman aged 25 to 39 in good health.

The CDR3 DNA reads as TGTGCCAGCAGTTACAACAGGGGGGCGAGTGAAGCTTTCTTT. The encoded protein is CASSYNRGASEAFF. The J gene is TRBJ1-1, the V gene TRBV6-5; TRBD1 aligns across 8 bases. J gave up 7 bases and V 2 bases, and 6 bases lay outside the gene matches. This CDR3 has 14 residues. Germline CDR1 MNHEY, CDR2 SVGAGI.

There are many counts of this clonotype. The chain carries TRBV4-1 and TRBJ2-5; D tentatively reads TRBD1 or TRBD2 (5 bases each). This CDR3 contains 15 residues. Germline assignment: CDR1 MGHRA and CDR2 YSYEKL. V gave up 1 base and J gave up 2 bases, with 11 bases separating them. This chain's CDR3 is CASSQVGRTQETQYF. Written as DNA, the CDR3 is TGCGCCAGCAGCCAAGTGGGACGGACGCAAGAGACCCAGTACTTC.

In this sample, this clonotype turned up a few times. Written as DNA, the CDR3 is TGCGCCAGCAGCTCGACAGGGCTCCAAGATACGCAGTATTTT. This sequence encodes CASSSTGLQDTQYF. This chain uses TRBV5-1 with TRBJ2-3; 7 bases agree with TRBD1. This CDR3 spans 14 amino acids. Germline loops: CDR1 SGHRS, CDR2 YFSETQ. V gave up 3 bases and J gave up 5 bases; unmatched junction bases: 6. The complete variable domain, with remaining parts taken from reference TRBV5-1 and TRBJ2-3, reads KAGVTQTPRYLIKTRGQQVTLSCSPISGHRSVSWYQQTPGQGLQFLFEYFSETQRNKGNFPGRFSGRQFSNSRSEMNVSTLELGDSALYLCASSSTGLQDTQYFGPGTRLTVL.

This clonotype has just a few counts. The J gene is TRBJ2-2, the V gene TRBV7-3; D not certain. The CDR3 runs to 13 residues. V was shortened by 2 bases and J by 5 bases, with 6 bases between the two germline ends. In germline, CDR1 is SGHTA, CDR2 FQGTGA. The CDR3 loop reads CASSLSATGELFF. The DNA of the CDR3 is TGTGCCAGCAGCTTATCGGCTACCGGGGAGCTGTTTTTT.

This chain joins TRBV6-6 and TRBJ1-4, with D tentatively TRBD1 (5 bases). V was shortened by 3 bases and J by 7 bases, with 15 bases between the two germline ends. The CDR3 contains 15 residues. CDR1 is MNHNY and CDR2 is SVGAGI in the germline V gene (reference sequence). CDR3: CASSYGATEGEKLFF. The DNA of the CDR3 is TGTGCCAGCAGTTATGGGGCCACGGAAGGTGAAAAACTGTTTTTT.

This clonotype was seen a few times. The chain employs TRBV5-1 and TRBJ2-1, with D possibly matching TRBD2 (6 bases). The CDR3 is 13 amino acids. Between the trimmed V and J ends, which lost 0 bases and 9 bases, there was a span of 10 bases. Germline assignment: CDR1 SGHRS and CDR2 YFSETQ. The CDR3, as DNA: TGCGCCAGCAGCTTGGGACTAGAAGTTGAGCAGTTCTTC. Amino acid sequence: CASSLGLEVEQFF.

The rearrangement uses TRBV28 and TRBJ1-1; perhaps TRBD1 as D (6 bases). Trimming shortened V by 6 bases and J by 6 bases, and 20 bases separated the two germline ends. In germline, CDR1 is MDHEN, CDR2 SYDVKM. This CDR3 spans 15 amino acids. As DNA, the CDR3 is TGTGCCAGCAGCAGGGACCACTCGGGACACTCTGAAGCTTTCTTT. This gives the protein CASSRDHSGHSEAFF. The full variable domain, with the rest looked up from reference TRBV28 and TRBJ1-1, is DVKVTQSSRYLVKRTGEKVFLECVQDMDHENMFWYRQDPGLGLRLIYFSYDVKMKEKGDIPEGYSVSREKKERFSLILESASTNQTSMYLCASSRDHSGHSEAFFGQGTRLTVV.

This clonotype was counted only a few times. The chain couples TRBV7-9 to TRBJ2-4; 9 nucleotides line up with TRBD1. V lost 2 bases to trimming and J lost 4 bases; unmatched junction nucleotides: 3. Looked up from germline, CDR1 is SEHNR and CDR2 is FQNEAQ (reference sequence). This CDR3 is 15 amino acids long. Here the CDR3 DNA reads TGTGCCAGCAGCTTATCCGGGACAGGGAAAAACATTCAGTACTTC. Translating it yields CASSLSGTGKNIQYF.

The chain recombines TRBV20-1 with TRBJ2-1; 10 bases are shared with TRBD2. The CDR3 loop spans 13 amino acids. V shed 5 bases and J 7 bases; nucleotides not matched to a gene: 5. The germline CDR1 and CDR2 sequences are DFQATT and SNEGSKA (reference sequence). CDR3 protein: CSASSGGANEQFF. DNA for the CDR3: TGCAGTGCTTCGAGCGGGGGGGCAAATGAGCAGTTCTTC.

This clonotype was picked up a small number of times. The CDR3, as DNA: TGTGCCAGCAAGCCGAGCGGGGGGCAAGAGACCCAGTACTTC. Translated, it gives CASKPSGGQETQYF. The chain couples TRBV28 to TRBJ2-5; TRBD2 agrees at 9 bases. The junction had 5 bases not matched to a gene; V was cut back by 7 bases and J by 2 bases. Germline V gives CDR1 MDHEN, CDR2 SYDVKM. The CDR3 spans 14 residues.

This clonotype was recorded at least ten times. The V and J genes are TRBV6-6 and TRBJ1-5; D possibly corresponds to TRBD1 (5 bases). This CDR3 has 16 residues. V was cut by 8 bases and J by 5 bases, with 22 bases left in between. Germline CDR1 MNHNY, CDR2 SVGAGI (reference sequence). CDR3 amino acids: CASAGAHRSYDQPQHF. The CDR3 DNA follows: TGTGCCAGCGCCGGGGCGCACAGGTCTTACGATCAGCCCCAGCATTTT.

This clonotype has at least ten counts. The chain recombines TRBV28 with TRBJ2-7; the D is unclear. Trimming removed 6 bases from V and 0 bases from J, with 9 bases in between. From germline, CDR1 is MDHEN and CDR2 SYDVKM. This CDR3 is 13 amino acids long. CDR3 in amino acids: CASSLRFSYEQYF. CDR3 bases: TGTGCCAGCAGCCTCAGATTCTCCTACGAGCAGTACTTC.

This clonotype came up a few times. This chain connects TRBV6-2 or TRBV6-3 to TRBJ2-4, with D maybe TRBD2 (6 bases). Germline V gene data show CDR1 as MNHEY and CDR2 as SVGEGT. V lost 3 bases, J lost 13 bases, and 25 bases lay in between. This CDR3 contains 16 residues. The CDR3 spells CASSYPSGFPYNEQYF. DNA of the CDR3: TGTGCCAGCAGTTATCCCAGCGGGTTTCCCTACAATGAGCAGTACTTC.

The V gene is TRBV11-2, the J gene TRBJ1-2, with a weak D call TRBD1 (5 bases). Germline-derived CDR1 and CDR2 are SGHAT and FQNNGV. V was cut by 0 bases and J by 6 bases, with 11 bases left in between. The CDR3 runs to 14 residues. This CDR3 is CASSLDPDRDGYTF. In nucleotides, the CDR3 is TGTGCCAGCAGCTTAGACCCCGACAGAGATGGCTACACCTTC.

In the case of this clonotype: At one end, the junction sequence differs from germline, possibly due to a read error. The chain is built from TRBV11-2 and TRBJ2-1; D gene ambiguous. The CDR3 contains 12 residues. Germline CDR1 and CDR2: SGHAT and FQNNGV. This CDR3 reads CASSLDSSEQFF. The CDR3 bases are TGTGCCAGCAGCCTAGATAGCAGCGAGCAGTTCTTC.

In the case of this clonotype: Mismatch with germline at one junction end may stem from a read error. The rearrangement links TRBV4-3 to TRBJ1-2, with 10 bases lining up with TRBD1. Germline values: CDR1 LGHNA, CDR2 YSLEER. The CDR3 runs 15 residues. The CDR3 loop is CAGSQDRGPNYGYTF. CDR3 bases: TGCGCCGGCAGCCAAGACAGGGGGCCCAACTATGGCTACACCTTC.

This clonotype was found many times. V usage is TRBV15 and J usage is TRBJ2-7, with TRBD1 matching over 7 bases. CDR3 length equals 14 residues. Per the germline V gene, CDR1 is LNHNV and CDR2 is YYDKDF (reference sequence). Trimming cost V 5 bases and J 3 bases; bases outside gene matches: 7. The CDR3 protein is CATSSKGDSYEQYF. The CDR3 nucleotides are TGTGCCACCAGCTCTAAGGGGGACAGCTACGAGCAGTACTTC.

This clonotype was counted a few times. The J gene is TRBJ1-5, the V gene TRBV4-1; 9 bases agree with TRBD1. Looked up from germline, CDR1 is MGHRA and CDR2 is YSYEKL. The CDR3 has 15 amino acids. Unmatched junction bases numbered 6, after V lost 2 bases and J lost 7 bases. The CDR3 sequence: CASSQRTGEGQPQHF. CDR3 bases: TGCGCCAGCAGCCAACGGACAGGGGAGGGGCAGCCCCAGCATTTT.

Notes on this clonotype: Sequence at one end of the junction differs from germline and may be a read error. V gene TRBV9 combines with J gene TRBJ1-2; D is unresolved. The CDR3 is 14 residues long. Germline CDR1 reads SGDLS; CDR2 reads YYNGEE. The CDR3 region has the DNA TGTGTCAGCAGCGTAGACGGATTCCCCTTAGGCTACACCTTC. Its translation is CVSSVDGFPLGYTF.

In this sample, this clonotype turned up once. V gene TRBV28 combines with J gene TRBJ1-2, with TRBD1 as a possible D gene (5 bases). Germline V CDR1 and CDR2: MDHEN, SYDVKM. This CDR3 has 17 amino acids. Trimming pared 3 bases from V and 4 bases from J, leaving 21 bases between. CDR3 sequence reads: CASSFRDPQGVRYGYTF. CDR3 DNA: TGTGCCAGCAGTTTCCGGGACCCCCAGGGAGTCCGCTATGGCTACACCTTC.

The chain employs TRBV12-3 or TRBV12-4 and TRBJ1-4; D gene ambiguous. Deletions cut 3 bases from V and 7 bases from J, with 15 bases between. This CDR3 has 15 amino acids. The CDR3 nucleotides are TGTGCCAGCAGTTTTGTCCGCGGACGTATTGAAAAACTGTTTTTT. Protein product: CASSFVRGRIEKLFF.

This clonotype was recorded at least ten times. In nucleotides, the CDR3 is TGTGCCATCAGAGGGGGGCTAGCGGACCCGAGGGCAGATACGCAGTATTTT. Protein: CAIRGGLADPRADTQYF. J is TRBJ2-3 and V is TRBV10-3; D is perhaps TRBD2 (7 bases). The CDR3 has 17 residues. V shed 6 bases and J shed 4 bases, with 23 bases lying between them. Germline assignment: CDR1 ENHRY and CDR2 SYGVKD.

The chain carries TRBV14 and TRBJ2-7; TRBD1 matches at 8 bases. CDR3 size: 12 residues. Germline V CDR1 and CDR2: SGHDN, FVKESK. With V trimmed by 3 bases and J by 8 bases, 3 bases remained unmatched. The CDR3, as DNA: TGTGCCAGCAGCCAGAGGGACAGGAAGCAGTACTTC. Its protein product is CASSQRDRKQYF.

Points on this clonotype: A clone one base away is much larger, so this may be a read error. The chain employs TRBV29-1 and TRBJ2-5; 8 bases align to TRBD2. V lost 4 bases and J lost 5; bases outside the gene matches: 9. The germline V gene has CDR1 SQVTM and CDR2 ANQGSEA. The CDR3 is made up of 14 amino acids. DNA of the CDR3: TGCAGCGTTGGGGGACTAGACCCTCTGGAGACCCAGTACTTC. Encoded protein: CSVGGLDPLETQYF.